Below, 10 T cell receptor beta chains from the same sample are listed, as sequenced in a study of T cells in Graves' hyperthyroidism and ophthalmopathy. Amplified regions were TCR beta CDR3 sequences from RNA transcripts. TCR CDR3 underwent first-round RT-PCR with the HTBI primer set. TCRdb called the multiplex PCR reads again in MiXCR, with one record for every CDR3 protein. Of a few hundred thousand distinct CDR3 sequences in the sample, roughly 15% were seen once. Sequenced: blood. These receptors came from a woman between 18 and 30 years old with Graves' ophthalmopathy.

The table lists this clonotype with a few counts. The chain joins TRBV6-1 to TRBJ2-7; tentatively, D is TRBD1 or TRBD2 (6 bases each). The CDR3 is made up of 17 amino acids. The V gene's germline CDR1 is MNHNS and CDR2 SASEGT. V was cut by 5 bases and J by 0 bases, with 20 bases left in between. The CDR3 DNA sequence: TGTGCCAGCAGTTCGGAGGGGGGTGGGTATCTCTCCTACGAGCAGTACTTC. Residues: CASSSEGGGYLSYEQYF.

This clonotype was observed at least ten times. In DNA form, the CDR3 reads TGTGCCTGGACGGGATTAGATACGCAGTATTTT. Its protein is CAWTGLDTQYF. The chain is built from TRBV30 and TRBJ2-3, with TRBD2 as a possible D gene (5 bases). With 4 bases removed from V and 5 bases from J, the gap between germline ends came to 7 bases. In germline, CDR1 is GTSNPN, CDR2 SVGIG (reference sequence). The length of the CDR3 is 11 residues.

The rearrangement links TRBV4-2 to TRBJ2-1, with D perhaps matching TRBD1 (6 bases). This CDR3 is 17 amino acids long. Trimming stripped 2 bases from V and 8 bases from J, with 22 bases between. Germline-derived CDR1 and CDR2 are LGHNA and YNFKEQ. The CDR3 DNA sequence: TGTGCCAGCAGCCAATTCCCTCCGGGACACCGGGTTGATGAGCAGTTCTTC. Its translation: CASSQFPPGHRVDEQFF.

In its sample, this clonotype was seen a few times. This chain connects TRBV6-2 or TRBV6-3 to TRBJ2-7; the match to TRBD2 covers 13 bases. CDR3 length: 15 residues. V was clipped by 5 bases and J by 4 bases; unmatched bases: 5. In germline, CDR1 is MNHEY, CDR2 SVGEGT. The CDR3 reads CASSIGTSGEYEQYF. For the CDR3, the DNA is TGTGCCAGCAGTATCGGGACTAGCGGGGAGTACGAGCAGTACTTC.

This clonotype has at least ten counts. The chain is built from TRBV6-1 and TRBJ2-1, with 7 bases identical to TRBD1. This CDR3 region has 15 residues. The trim removed 3 bases at V and 8 bases at J, leaving 10 bases unmatched. Germline CDR1 reads MNHNS; CDR2 reads SASEGT. CDR3 region: CASSENRGWGDEQFF. Written as DNA, the CDR3 is TGTGCCAGCAGTGAGAACAGGGGATGGGGAGATGAGCAGTTCTTC.

This clonotype was detected only a few times. The V gene is TRBV25-1, the J gene TRBJ1-1; D is uncertain. The ends were cut back, 3 bases at V and 5 bases at J, with 10 bases in the middle. The CDR3 loop spans 13 amino acids. Germline V gene data show CDR1 as MGHDK and CDR2 as SYGVNS. CDR3 DNA sequence: TGTGCCAGCAGTGATGGAGGTAGGACTGAAGCTTTCTTT. Its translation: CASSDGGRTEAFF.

This clonotype was seen just once. The chain recombines TRBV7-3 with TRBJ2-3; weak D call: TRBD2 (6 bases). The germline gives CDR1 SGHTA, CDR2 FQGTGA. The CDR3 is 16 amino acids. The ends were cut back, 5 bases at V and 0 bases at J, with 15 bases in the middle. The CDR3 reads CASSPQLAPSTDTQYF. CDR3 bases: TGTGCCAGCAGCCCCCAACTAGCACCGAGCACAGATACGCAGTATTTT.

This clonotype appeared a single time. A read error may produce the germline difference seen at one junction end. This chain uses TRBV6-2 or TRBV6-3 with TRBJ2-6; possibly TRBD1 or TRBD2 for D (5 bases each). Germline CDR1 and CDR2: MNHEY and SVGEGT. The CDR3 is made up of 21 amino acids. CDR3 loop: CVSSNRLPGGPQSSGANVLTF. The CDR3 DNA reads as TGTGTCAGCTCGAACCGACTTCCTGGGGGTCCACAAAGCTCTGGGGCCAACGTCCTGACTTTC.

This clonotype has a count of ten or more. This rearrangement joins TRBV7-3 to TRBJ1-1; D may be TRBD1 (5 bases). There are 15 residues in the CDR3. Trimming cost V 5 bases and J 5 bases, with 18 bases left between them. CDR1 and CDR2 (germline): SGHTA, FQGTGA. The CDR3 DNA reads as TGTGCCAGCAGCGCGGTGGGGACCCCGGAGACTGAAGCTTTCTTT. This sequence encodes CASSAVGTPETEAFF.

The chain recombines TRBV20-1 with TRBJ2-7; 9 nucleotides match TRBD2. The CDR3 is 15 amino acids. Germline-derived CDR1 and CDR2 are DFQATT and SNEGSKA (reference sequence). The trim removed 0 bases at V and 3 bases at J, leaving 6 bases unmatched. The CDR3 spells CSARDPSGANYEQYF. DNA of the CDR3: TGCAGTGCTAGAGATCCTAGCGGGGCTAACTACGAGCAGTACTTC.